This T cell receptor beta chain was sequenced during a study of OX40 agonist ivuxolimab in advanced cancers. General notes on the study: Ivuxolimab was a fully human IgG2 agonistic monoclonal antibody targeting the costimulatory receptor OX40 (CD134). Intravenous ivuxolimab was administered to patients every 2 weeks at six dose levels: 0.01, 0.1, 0.3, 1.5, 3 and 10 mg/kg. Of the approximately 50 dose-escalation patients, hepatocellular carcinoma was present in around 20, melanoma in approximately 15, renal cell carcinoma in 9 and head and neck cancer in 9. The dose-escalation cohort was about 83% male with a mean age of 60 years, ranging from roughly 23 to 80. Prior anti-PD-1, anti-PD-L1 or anti-CTLA-4 therapy was permitted, and less than 45% of dose-escalation patients had received checkpoint inhibitors. Three dose-escalation patients achieved partial responses, one with hepatocellular carcinoma and two with cutaneous melanoma. Peripheral TCRbeta sequencing was intended to test whether TCR sequence diversity was altered and clonal T-cell expansion was caused by ivuxolimab. The monotherapy dose-escalation portion (N ≈ 52 patients) of the phase I ivuxolimab trial is reported in the paper.

To sequence the TCRbeta CDR3 region, genomic DNA was isolated from the sorted cells. TCRbeta CDR3 regions were sequenced using the immunoSEQ Assay. What TCRdb holds here is the immuneACCESS table cut down to in-frame rearrangements. Part of the clones is not present; checked against another copy, under half of the missing clones reflect an unresolved V gene, and the others are unexplained. The sample table lists around 49,000 clones, around 84% of them with a count of one. Of the sample, over 14% is held by the ten largest clones. Patients with a history of autoimmune disease or receiving systemic immunosuppression were excluded from the trial. Peripheral blood for TCR sequencing was drawn from every dose cohort at baseline, at cycle 4 day 1 and at cycle 7 day 1. Samples were obtained from an open-label, multicenter, first-in-human phase I dose-escalation trial of ivuxolimab. Adults with locally advanced or metastatic head and neck squamous cell, hepatocellular, melanoma or renal cell carcinoma were enrolled in the trial. CD4+ and CD8+ T cells were sorted separately from peripheral blood before TCR sequencing.

In the germline V gene, CDR1 corresponds to ENHRY and CDR2 to SYGVKD. The CDR3 sequence holds 17 residues, the cysteine and phenylalanine included. The retained sequence is limited to the CDR3, 51 bases, with the frame set at the first base. V ends up 3 bases short and J 0 bases short, with an unmatched junction base count of 10. A note on this clone: The antigen this receptor binds is unknown. The sample holds no much larger clone one base away, and base qualities are not on file.

Points the paper makes about the study in general: After ivuxolimab, more expanded clones were found on average in CD8+ T cells than in CD4+ T cells. The antigen specificity of the peripheral T cells that underwent clonal expansion was not determined. Low levels of normalized T-cell clonal expansion were also shown by some nonresponding patients. Partial responders in the 0.1-3.0 mg/kg groups had among the lowest normalized peripheral clonal expansion, especially among CD8+ T cells. Clonal expansion of both CD4+ and CD8+ blood T cells was observed from baseline to week 6 at doses 0.1 to 3.0 mg/kg.

This TCR was recovered from an adult with an advanced solid tumor such as melanoma, head and neck, liver or kidney cancer. The sample in question was CD4+ or CD8+ T cells sorted from blood, obtained in a trial of the OX40 agonist ivuxolimab. The rearrangement joined TRBV10-3 to TRBJ2-7; TRBD2 fits 8 bases in the junction. The nucleotide sequence is TGTGCCATCAGTGACTGGCTCCTAGCGGGTAACTCCTACGAGCAGTACTTC. Translated, this is CAISDWLLAGNSYEQYF.